Reported below is one TCR beta chain. This specimen belongs to a study of cytotoxic CD8 clonotypes in ibrutinib-treated CLL. The CDR3 totals 15 residues. The germline V gene encodes CDR1 ENHRY and CDR2 SYGVKD. V trimming: 6 bases; J trimming: 2 bases; junction bases outside the gene matches: 3. Only in-frame clones appear in the TCRdb table, and some are missing; sequencing was by immunoSEQ multiplex PCR. Of 65,000 to 90,000 clones in the sample, less than 90% were seen once. The rearrangement uses TRBV10-3 and TRBJ2-2, with TRBD2 matching over 10 bases. The TCR originated in a human donor with chronic lymphocytic leukemia. The input for sequencing was PBMCs, taken after 24 months of ibrutinib treatment. CDR3 sequence reads: CAIRGTSVNTGELFF. The CDR3 DNA is TGTGCCATCAGGGGGACTAGCGTCAACACCGGGGAGCTGTTTTTT.